One sample yielded the 5 T cell receptor delta chains listed below, sequenced in a study of γδ T cells in repeated Plasmodium falciparum infection. Bulk repertoires came from Vgamma9/Vdelta2+ or Vdelta2-negative gammadelta T cells flow-sorted from PBMC. TCRdb re-processed the multiplex PCR reads using CATT. This table holds 70,000 to 95,000 delta-chain clones, over 1.1% found once. The specimen was gamma-delta T cells from blood. These receptors originate from a pool of human donors (malaria-infected and uninfected, not separated).

In this sample, this clone turned up a few times. The protein TCRdb gives is from a much larger clone and does not agree with this DNA's translation at residue 20, likely a read error; the protein shown here comes from the DNA. V is TRDV1 and J is TRDJ1; the D gene could be TRDD2 or TRDD3 (5 bases each). No J gene is reported in TCRdb; it was inferred here by comparing the DNA with germline. The CDR3 has 23 residues. Germline CDR1 and CDR2: TSWWSYY and QGS. The CDR3 sequence: CALGEHPTGLLTAWELYTDRLIF. CDR3 bases: TGTGCTCTTGGGGAACACCCAACGGGCCTTCTTACCGCCTGGGAACTGTACACCGATAGACTCATCTTT.

In this sample, this clone turned up a few times. A far larger clone lies a single base away; this is likely a read error. Other DNA sequences in this specimen translate into the identical CDR3. The chain combines TRDV2 with TRDJ1, with TRDD3 matching over 7 bases. The J gene comes from matching the DNA to germline here; TCRdb lacks it. CDR1 GEAIGNYY and CDR2 EKD come from the germline V gene. The ends lost 3 bases at V and 0 bases at J; junction bases unmatched: 21. The CDR3 is 20 amino acids. DNA of the CDR3: TGTGCCTGTGACCAATTATCCGGGGGATCAACCCGGGGGTACACCGATAAACTCATCTTT. It specifies CACDQLSGGSTRGYTDKLIF.

This clone was seen a few times. This is likely an artifact of a read error, given a far larger clone one base away. This sample includes further DNA sequences coding for the same CDR3. CDR3 loop: CACDTVGEAPRTDKLIF. CDR3 nucleotides: TGTGCCTGTGACACCGTGGGGGAGGCCCCGCGAACCGATAAACTCATCTTT. The V call is TRDV2, the J call TRDJ1; the match to TRDD3 covers 7 bases. TCRdb records no J gene; here it was assigned by comparing the DNA to germline. Trimming removed 0 bases from V and 2 bases from J; junction bases left unmatched: 11. In germline, CDR1 is GEAIGNYY, CDR2 EKD. The CDR3 totals 17 residues.

This clone was seen a few times. The amino acid sequence in TCRdb belongs to a much larger clone and departs from this DNA's translation at residue 20, likely a sequencing read error; the sequence shown is translated from the DNA. V and J are TRDV1 and TRDJ1, with TRDD3 matching over 12 bases. Because TCRdb records no J gene, it was assigned here through a match of the DNA to germline. The CDR3 totals 23 residues. Germline V gives CDR1 TSWWSYY, CDR2 QGS. The DNA for the CDR3 is TGTGCTCTTGGGGAGATTCCTAGACATTTCGTACTGGGGGATACTCCGTACACCGATGAACTCATCTTT. Its translation is CALGEIPRHFVLGDTPYTDELIF.

In the case of this clone: The likely explanation is a read error, given a far larger clone one base away. This same CDR3 is encoded by further DNA sequences in the sample. The gene calls are TRDV2 and TRDJ1; possibly TRDD3 for D (7 bases). Assignment of the J gene here rests on matching the DNA to germline, because TCRdb gives none. Germline V gene data show CDR1 as GEAIGNYY and CDR2 as EKD. Trimming shortened V by 2 bases and J by 0 bases, and 18 bases separated the two germline ends. The CDR3 contains 17 residues. This chain's CDR3 is CACDKGPTGAYTDKLIF. DNA of the CDR3: TGTGCCTGTGACAAAGGTCCTACTGGGGCTTACACCGATAAACTCATCTTT.